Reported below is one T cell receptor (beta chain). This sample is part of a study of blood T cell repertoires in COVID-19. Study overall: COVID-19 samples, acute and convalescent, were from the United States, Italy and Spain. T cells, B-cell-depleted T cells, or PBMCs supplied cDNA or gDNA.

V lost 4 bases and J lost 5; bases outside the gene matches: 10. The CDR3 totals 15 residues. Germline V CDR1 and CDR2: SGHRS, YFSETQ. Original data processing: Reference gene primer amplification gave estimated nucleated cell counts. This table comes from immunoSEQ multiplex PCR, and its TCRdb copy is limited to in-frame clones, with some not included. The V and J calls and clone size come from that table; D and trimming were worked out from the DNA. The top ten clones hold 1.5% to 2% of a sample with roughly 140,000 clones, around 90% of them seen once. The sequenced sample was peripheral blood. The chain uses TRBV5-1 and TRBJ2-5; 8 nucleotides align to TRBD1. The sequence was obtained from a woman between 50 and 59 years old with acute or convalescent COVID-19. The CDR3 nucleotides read TGCGCCAGCAGCGATATCAGGGGGCGCGGGGAGACCCAGTACTTC. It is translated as CASSDIRGRGETQYF.